This entry describes one T cell receptor (beta chain). The sample originates from a study of T cell changes during pregnancy in multiple sclerosis. The method was immunoSEQ multiplex PCR; TCRdb's version includes in-frame clones alone and lacks a portion of them. Of about 28,000 clones listed, roughly 94% are singletons. The V and J ends lost 4 bases and 9 bases, in that order; junction bases with no gene match: 9. In germline, CDR1 is SGHNT, CDR2 YYREEE (reference sequence). The CDR3 runs to 15 residues. The sequence came from a female donor in good health, enrolled as a control in a pregnancy study. The rearrangement links TRBV5-4 to TRBJ2-1; 11 positions agree with TRBD1. Specimen: peripheral blood, collected in the first trimester of pregnancy. CDR3 sequence reads: CASSSLGQGAAEQFF. DNA for the CDR3: TGTGCCAGCAGCAGCTTAGGACAGGGGGCAGCTGAGCAGTTCTTC.